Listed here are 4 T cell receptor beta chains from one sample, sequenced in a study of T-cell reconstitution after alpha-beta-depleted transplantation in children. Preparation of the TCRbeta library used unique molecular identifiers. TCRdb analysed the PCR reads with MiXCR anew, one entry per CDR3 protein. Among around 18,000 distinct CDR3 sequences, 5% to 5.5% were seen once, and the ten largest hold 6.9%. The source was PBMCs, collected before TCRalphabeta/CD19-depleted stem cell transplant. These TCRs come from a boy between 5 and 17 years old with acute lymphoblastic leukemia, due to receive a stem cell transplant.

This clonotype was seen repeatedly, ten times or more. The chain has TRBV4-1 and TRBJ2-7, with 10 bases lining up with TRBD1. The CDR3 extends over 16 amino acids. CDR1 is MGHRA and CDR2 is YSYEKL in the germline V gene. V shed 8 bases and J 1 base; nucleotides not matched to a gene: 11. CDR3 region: CASPQKEGQGSYEQYF. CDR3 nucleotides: TGCGCCAGCCCCCAGAAGGAGGGACAGGGGTCCTACGAGCAGTACTTC.

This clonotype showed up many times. The CDR3 loop reads CASSLQGNNSPLHF. CDR3 DNA: TGTGCCAGCAGCTTACAGGGAAATAATTCACCCCTCCACTTT. The chain carries TRBV7-2 and TRBJ1-6, with D possibly matching TRBD1 (5 bases). CDR1 SGHTA and CDR2 FQGNSA come from the germline V gene. The CDR3 covers 14 residues. V lost 2 bases to trimming and J lost 5 bases, with 7 bases between them.

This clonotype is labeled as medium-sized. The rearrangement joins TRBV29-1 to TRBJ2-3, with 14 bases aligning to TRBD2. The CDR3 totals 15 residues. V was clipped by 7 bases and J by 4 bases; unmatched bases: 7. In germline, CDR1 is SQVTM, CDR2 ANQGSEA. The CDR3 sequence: CSANGLAGGADTQYF. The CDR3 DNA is TGCAGCGCTAACGGACTAGCGGGAGGTGCAGATACGCAGTATTTT.

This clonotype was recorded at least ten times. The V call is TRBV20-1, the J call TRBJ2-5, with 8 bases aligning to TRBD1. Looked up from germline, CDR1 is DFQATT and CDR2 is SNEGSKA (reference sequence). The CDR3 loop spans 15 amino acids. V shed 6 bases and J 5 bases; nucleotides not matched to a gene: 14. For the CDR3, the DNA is TGCAGTGCCATCAGGGGGCGAGGGCTGATGGAGACCCAGTACTTC. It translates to CSAIRGRGLMETQYF.